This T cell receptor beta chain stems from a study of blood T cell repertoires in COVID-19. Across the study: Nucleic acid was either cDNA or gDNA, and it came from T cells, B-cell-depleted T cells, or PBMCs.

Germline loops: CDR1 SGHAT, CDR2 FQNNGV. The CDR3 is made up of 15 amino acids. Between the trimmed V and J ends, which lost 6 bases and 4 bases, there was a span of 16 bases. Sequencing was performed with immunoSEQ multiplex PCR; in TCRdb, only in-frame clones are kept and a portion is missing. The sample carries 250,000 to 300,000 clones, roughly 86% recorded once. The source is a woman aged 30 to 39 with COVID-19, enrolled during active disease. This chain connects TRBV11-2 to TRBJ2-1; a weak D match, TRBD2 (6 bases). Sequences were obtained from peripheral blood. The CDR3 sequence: CASSSNGGPYNEQFF. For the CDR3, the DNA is TGTGCCAGCAGTTCAAACGGGGGACCTTACAATGAGCAGTTCTTC. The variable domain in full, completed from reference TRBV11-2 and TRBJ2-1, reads EAGVAQSPRYKIIEKRQSVAFWCNPISGHATLYWYQQILGQGPKLLIQFQNNGVVDDSQLPKDRFSAERLKGVDSTLKIQPAKLEDSAVYLCASSSNGGPYNEQFFGPGTRLTVL.